The sequence of this TCR beta chain was determined in a study of identical twins. Study-wide results and limits: Cord blood beta clonotypes present at high abundance carried fewer insertions; no such pattern appeared in memory repertoires.

TCRdb re-called the 5' RACE reads with MiXCR, one entry per CDR3 protein. The table shows about 470,000 distinct CDR3 sequences, with less than 25% occurring only once. Germline loops: CDR1 SNHLY, CDR2 FYNNEI. This CDR3 contains 11 residues. Trimming removed 8 bases at V and 9 bases at J, with 11 bases between. A note on this clonotype: The antigen is unknown.

Separately, the same data were catalogued under a study of T cells expressing NK-cell markers. Turning to that study: What restricted sorting to alpha-beta TCR T cells in several experiments was an anti-gamma-delta TCR antibody. Dominant NKG2C+ clonotypes accounted for about 1.0-7.0% of CD8+ T cells in more than 5 donors. Four of the donors also had these clonotypes leading their CD3+CD56-NKG2C+ fraction.

The V gene is TRBV2, the J gene TRBJ2-1; weak D call: TRBD2 (6 bases). The sequence derives from a woman aged 18-35 years in good health. Sequencing input: CD4+ T cells sorted from blood. This CDR3 reads CASGGTFEQFF. CDR3 bases: TGTGCCAGCGGAGGGACTTTTGAGCAGTTCTTC.